This TCR beta chain is drawn from a study of blood T cells in healthy people across ages (dated by TCRdb to about 2015). A note on the overall study: In model experiments, roughly one uniquely barcoded TCR beta cDNA molecule per two T cells was captured by template switching. Two additional independent replicas of 1 million unique cDNA reads from the same blood draw were analyzed for two donors (one aged 18 to 30 and one aged 80 or older). Donors were grouped into four age groups: young (average approximately 15 years), middle-aged (about 38), aged (about 60) and long-lived (roughly 80). Using deep sequencing normalized with unique cDNA molecular identifiers, the study measured how TCR beta repertoire diversity changes with age.

The investigation overall reported the following: Compared with the aged group, the long-lived group had more naive CD4+ T cells, fewer expanded clones and increased TCR diversity, a pattern suggesting age selection. There was a strong correlation between observed TCR beta diversity and the percentage of naive T cells measured by flow cytometry. The CMV infection status of donors was not known, potentially confounding age-related changes in expanded clonotypes. Because profiling used bulk unsorted PBMCs, naive and antigen-experienced compartments could not be compared conclusively. As age increased, observed TCR beta diversity per million T cells dropped in a roughly linear way, and a significant reduction was already evident by age 40. Estimates of total diversity based on one million sequenced T cells were regarded as lower bounds and as underestimates.

The donors were roughly 39 Caucasian individuals from Russia, aged roughly 6 to 100 years, who were systemically healthy. About 10 milliliters of peripheral blood were collected from each donor into EDTA-treated Vacutainer tubes. Ficoll-Paque density-gradient centrifugation was used to isolate PBMCs, with at least 7 million obtained per sample. Total RNA was extracted from PBMCs with Trizol reagent, with at least 5.5 micrograms obtained per sample. For every donor, an aliquot of PBMCs went through flow cytometry to measure the percentages of naive CD45RAhigh/CD27high T cells. This clonotype has more than one count but fewer than ten. The target of this receptor is not known. Nothing much larger sits one base from this clone, and base qualities are not available. Receptor libraries were prepared by 5' RACE. The data were produced on an Illumina HiSeq 2500. A second PCR of about 6 to 11 cycles was run with a J-beta primer mix and a sample-barcoded 5' primer. A template-switch 5' adaptor carrying 12 random nucleotides introduced a unique molecular identifier onto each TCR beta cDNA molecule. Each sample yielded at least 3 million CDR3-containing paired-end reads. The Mint cDNA synthesis kit, primed by a TRBC-specific oligonucleotide, was used to synthesize first-strand cDNA from all RNA. Following uracil-DNA glycosylase treatment, all cDNA underwent a first 18-cycle PCR with the universal primers M1SS and BC2_uni_R. The authors processed their data as follows. Normalization of each sample was performed by random selection of 1 million high-quality reads, each carrying a distinct molecular identifier. Instead of being binned into consensus sequences, reads with shared molecular identifiers were discarded. MiTCR, run with a Q25 quality threshold and the strictest error-elimination algorithm, handled CDR3 identification, clonotype clustering and error correction. A nonparametric unseen species model with Euler transformation was used to estimate a lower bound on total TCR beta diversity. The public reads were reanalyzed by TCRdb: fastp trimming at Q25, MiXCR alignment, in-frame beta chains only. Identical CDR3 proteins give one entry, which carries the most common genes and DNA. These V and J calls derive from TCRdb rather than the authors' analysis. The sample table shows 800,000 or so distinct CDR3 sequences, and just under 25% are seen once. The ten largest clones capture 3% to 4.5% of the sample.

At the junction V is shortened by 2 bases and J by 8 bases; bases outside the gene matches: 9. From the cysteine up to the phenylalanine, the CDR3 has a length of 14 residues. Only CDR3 DNA is held: 42 bases, read in frame from base 1. According to the germline V gene, CDR1 reads SQVTM and CDR2 reads ANQGSEA. Separately, the same data were catalogued under a study of T cells of mothers and their children. As the second paper documents: Nine systemically healthy Caucasian individuals, comprising three mothers and their six children, were included as donors. cDNA synthesis used all of the extracted RNA, with around 1.4 ug of RNA in each 15 ul reaction. Sample barcodes and 2-4 random nucleotides were added via the M1S primer in the second PCR. Over 8.5 million TCR beta CDR3 reads came from each mother, compared with around 3 million reads from each child. Thymic selection similarly shapes TCR recombination output in related and unrelated pairs, with minor effect from inherited differences. Normalized repertoire overlap was always slightly but never significantly higher in related than unrelated mother-child pairs. Persistent microchimeric T cell clones were not detected, at a sensitivity of about 90 clones per million clonotypes. The study used deep NGS to compare TCR beta repertoires of mothers and children, seeking features distinguishing related mother-child pairs from unrelated individuals. On average, the children were approximately 12 +/- 4 years old, while the mothers were approximately 41 +/- 4 years old. After adapters were ligated using NEBNext reagents, the libraries underwent 100+100 nt paired-end sequencing on an Illumina HiSeq 2000. To prevent cross-contamination, the mother and child libraries were prepared one month apart and sequenced in separate runs. For each donor, somewhere between roughly 500,000 and 2,100,000 distinct TCR beta clonotypes were identified. Naive TCR beta clonotypes were estimated from low-frequency clonotypes matched to each donor's FACS-determined naive share, without sorting.

The rearrangement combines TRBV29-1 with TRBJ2-3, with 8 middle bases fitting TRBD2. Sequencing input: blood. The receptor comes from a boy between 10 and 17 years old in good health. Here is the DNA: TGCAGCGTTGAACCGGGAGGGGGAAGAGGTACGCAGTATTTT. Its protein product is CSVEPGGGRGTQYF.